This T cell receptor beta chain was observed in a study of T cells after yellow fever vaccination. TCRdb independently ran MiXCR on the 5' RACE reads; one entry per CDR3 protein. In the table there are about 340,000 distinct CDR3 sequences, 8% to 10% of which are singletons. Per the germline V gene, CDR1 is SGHDT and CDR2 is YYEEEE. The CDR3 covers 15 residues. With 2 bases removed from V and 0 bases from J, the gap between germline ends came to 9 bases. The sample was PBMCs, taken on the day of the first yellow fever vaccination. The TCR sequence derives from a young man who received the YFV17D yellow fever vaccine. The chain joins TRBV5-6 to TRBJ2-1; D unclear. DNA for the CDR3: TGTGCCAGCAGCTTTGCAGGACCCTCCTACAATGAGCAGTTCTTC. It codes for CASSFAGPSYNEQFF.